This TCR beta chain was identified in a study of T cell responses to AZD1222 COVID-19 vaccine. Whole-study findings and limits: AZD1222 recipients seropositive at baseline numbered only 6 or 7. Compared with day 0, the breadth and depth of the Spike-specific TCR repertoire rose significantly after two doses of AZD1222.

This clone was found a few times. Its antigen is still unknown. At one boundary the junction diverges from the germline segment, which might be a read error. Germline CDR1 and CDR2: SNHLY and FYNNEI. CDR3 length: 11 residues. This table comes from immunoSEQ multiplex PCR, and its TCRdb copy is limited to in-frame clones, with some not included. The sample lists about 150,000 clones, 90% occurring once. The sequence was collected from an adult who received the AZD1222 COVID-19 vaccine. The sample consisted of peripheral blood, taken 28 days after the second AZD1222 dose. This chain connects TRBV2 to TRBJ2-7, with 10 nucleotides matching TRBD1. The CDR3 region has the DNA TGTGCCAGCAGTGAAAGGGACAGGGGAGGCTTC. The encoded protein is CASSERDRGGF.